This T cell receptor (beta chain) was captured in a study of T cell clonotyping in hematopoietic cell transplantation. Germline values: CDR1 MNHEY, CDR2 SMNVEV (reference sequence). Trimming removed 5 bases from V and 8 bases from J; junction bases left unmatched: 14. This CDR3 spans 16 amino acids. Data came from immunoSEQ multiplex PCR; TCRdb stores just in-frame clones and leaves some out. The table has fewer than 3,500 clones, around 63% seen once. The sample here was peripheral blood mononuclear cells, taken 30 days after allogeneic stem cell transplant. The gene calls are TRBV27 and TRBJ1-2, with 10 nucleotides matching TRBD1. The sequence was obtained from a female patient in her thirties or forties who had an allogeneic stem cell transplant, so T cells may come from the graft donor. Some clones in this sample may be carry-over from other donors' samples. The CDR3 here is CASSGDRGTLLGGYTF. The CDR3 DNA reads TGTGCCAGCAGTGGGGACAGGGGAACCTTATTGGGCGGCTACACCTTC.